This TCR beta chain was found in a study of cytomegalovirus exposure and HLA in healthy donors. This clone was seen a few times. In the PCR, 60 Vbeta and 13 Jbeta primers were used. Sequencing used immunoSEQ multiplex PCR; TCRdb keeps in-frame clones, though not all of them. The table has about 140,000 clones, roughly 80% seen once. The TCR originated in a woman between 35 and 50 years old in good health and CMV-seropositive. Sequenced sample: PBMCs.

The chain's CDR3 is CASRVSGAGSGNEQFF. The CDR3 DNA reads as TGTGCCAGCAGGGTCTCGGGAGCCGGGAGTGGTAATGAGCAGTTCTTC. V gene TRBV28 combines with J gene TRBJ2-1, with TRBD2 as a possible D gene (6 bases). This CDR3 comprises 16 residues. Between the trimmed V and J ends, which lost 6 bases and 7 bases, there was a span of 22 bases. Germline V gene data show CDR1 as MDHEN and CDR2 as SYDVKM.